These 14 T cell receptor beta chains originate from one sample sequenced in a study of shared clonotypes between healthy human individuals (dated by TCRdb to 2020 to 2022). Library prep was done by the immunoSEQ multiplex PCR assay. The table was pulled from immuneACCESS by TCRdb, which kept in-frame rearrangements only. Such tables lose some clones; where checked, under half of the loss comes from unresolved V genes, and the rest has no known cause. The sample table shows millions of clones, and 85% to 95% are seen once. The ten largest clones represent 0.13% of the sample. The sequenced sample consisted of naive CD4+ T cells sorted from blood. What this sample's cell subset or site label stands for: CD45RA+ positively selected. Receptors originate from a man younger than 30 in good health.

V and J are TRBV10-3 and TRBJ2-1, with TRBD1 matching over 9 bases. J lost 0 bases, V lost 10 bases, and 4 bases had no gene match. Per the germline V gene, CDR1 is ENHRY and CDR2 is SYGVKD. The CDR3 is 14 residues long. The CDR3 DNA follows: TGTGCCACTGGGACAGGGAGCTCCTACAATGAGCAGTTCTTC. Protein sequence: CATGTGSSYNEQFF.

This clone has more than one count but fewer than ten. Other DNA sequences within the sample encode an identical CDR3. The chain carries TRBV28 and TRBJ1-1; 7 bases map to TRBD1. Germline V gene data show CDR1 as MDHEN and CDR2 as SYDVKM. The CDR3 runs 17 residues. Trimming removed 4 bases from V and 5 bases from J; junction bases left unmatched: 16. The CDR3 loop is CASSSSRAGGRETEAFF. CDR3 DNA sequence: TGTGCCAGCAGTTCCTCCCGGGCAGGGGGTAGGGAAACTGAAGCTTTCTTT.

The rearrangement links TRBV15 to TRBJ2-1; D gene uncertain. The CDR3 contains 13 residues. V lost 1 base to trimming and J lost 6 bases, with 7 bases between them. Per the germline V gene, CDR1 is LNHNV and CDR2 is YYDKDF (reference sequence). The CDR3 protein is CATSRAPPNEQFF. As DNA, the CDR3 is TGTGCCACCAGCAGAGCGCCCCCCAATGAGCAGTTCTTC.

The gene calls are TRBV5-4 and TRBJ1-2; 7 bases are a match to TRBD1. The germline V gene encodes CDR1 SGHNT and CDR2 YYREEE (reference sequence). The CDR3 extends over 12 amino acids. J was trimmed by 7 bases and V by 4 bases; bases with no gene match: 4. In DNA form, the CDR3 reads TGTGCCAGCAGCACCTGGGACAGTGGCTACACCTTC. Translating it yields CASSTWDSGYTF.

V gene TRBV29-1 combines with J gene TRBJ2-5, with D unresolved. The V end was cut by 4 bases, the J end by 5 bases, with 8 bases between. Germline loops: CDR1 SQVTM, CDR2 ANQGSEA. This CDR3 spans 11 amino acids. CDR3 nucleotides: TGCAGCGTTGTACGGATGGAGACCCAGTACTTC. It encodes CSVVRMETQYF.

This clone was observed once. This chain links TRBV29-1 with TRBJ2-7; the D call may be TRBD1 or TRBD2 (5 bases each). CDR1 is SQVTM and CDR2 is ANQGSEA in the germline V gene. The CDR3 has 12 residues. With 5 bases removed from V and 7 bases from J, the gap between germline ends came to 15 bases. CDR3 protein: CSVIPGPREQYF. The CDR3 DNA reads TGCAGCGTTATTCCGGGACCAAGGGAGCAGTACTTC.

Details on this clone: Other nucleotide sequences in the sample specify the same CDR3. V gene TRBV9 combines with J gene TRBJ2-1; 7 bases match TRBD2. The CDR3 spans 14 residues. With V trimmed by 2 bases and J by 6 bases, 5 bases remained unmatched. Germline values: CDR1 SGDLS, CDR2 YYNGEE. The CDR3 nucleotides read TGTGCCAGCAGCGTGTTGGGGGGGAGCAATGAGCAGTTCTTC. Protein: CASSVLGGSNEQFF.

The chain employs TRBV6-5 and TRBJ1-1; D is unclear. The CDR3 is made up of 13 amino acids. CDR1 MNHEY and CDR2 SVGAGI come from the germline V gene. The germline V and J ends were trimmed by 4 bases and 3 bases, with 9 bases remaining between them. The CDR3 DNA reads as TGTGCCAGCAGTTTGATGGGTTACACTGAAGCTTTCTTT. Translation gives CASSLMGYTEAFF.

The V call is TRBV6-5, the J call TRBJ1-1; TRBD1 matches 10 bases. This CDR3 has 14 residues. With 5 bases clipped from V and 3 bases from J, the junction kept 3 bases outside the gene matches. In germline, CDR1 is MNHEY, CDR2 SVGAGI. CDR3: CASSRGTGDTEAFF. CDR3 coding DNA: TGTGCCAGCAGTCGTGGGACAGGGGACACTGAAGCTTTCTTT.

This chain connects TRBV9 to TRBJ2-1; D may match TRBD1 or TRBD2 (5 bases each). CDR3 length equals 14 residues. Germline assignment: CDR1 SGDLS and CDR2 YYNGEE. Trimming took 4 bases from V and 5 from J, leaving 13 bases between them. Written as DNA, the CDR3 is TGTGCCAGCAGCCGAAATGGGGGTGACAATGAGCAGTTCTTC. It yields the protein CASSRNGGDNEQFF. The complete variable domain, with remaining parts taken from reference TRBV9 and TRBJ2-1, reads DSGVTQTPKHLITATGQRVTLRCSPRSGDLSVYWYQQSLDQGLQFLIQYYNGEERAKGNILERFSAQQFPDLHSELNLSSLELGDSALYFCASSRNGGDNEQFFGPGTRLTVL.

The genes are TRBV2 and TRBJ2-7; D unresolved. Between the trimmed V and J ends, which lost 5 bases and 6 bases, there was a span of 20 bases. Germline assignment: CDR1 SNHLY and CDR2 FYNNEI. The CDR3 runs to 15 residues. Written as DNA, the CDR3 is TGTGCCAGCAGTCTAGACCGGTCTATACCCGTCGAGCAGTACTTC. Its protein is CASSLDRSIPVEQYF.

The V and J genes are TRBV7-8 and TRBJ1-6; TRBD1 might be the D (5 bases). Trimming shortened V by 4 bases and J by 0 bases, and 13 bases separated the two germline ends. Germline assignment: CDR1 SGHVS and CDR2 FQNEAQ. This CDR3 spans 17 amino acids. CDR3 nucleotides: TGTGCCAGCAGCTCCGATCGGGGGAGCTCCTATAATTCACCCCTCCACTTT. Amino acids: CASSSDRGSSYNSPLHF.

In regard to this clone: Other DNA variants within this sample encode the same CDR3. The chain couples TRBV30 to TRBJ2-5; tentatively, D is TRBD1 (6 bases). Trimming stripped 0 bases from V and 5 bases from J, with 10 bases between. The germline CDR1 and CDR2 sequences are GTSNPN and SVGIG (reference sequence). The CDR3 spans 13 residues. The DNA for the CDR3 is TGTGCCTGGAGTGTAGGGGGAAGGGAGACCCAGTACTTC. It translates to CAWSVGGRETQYF.

The rearrangement links TRBV6-1 to TRBJ1-5; 7 bases fit TRBD1. V was clipped by 4 bases and J by 7 bases; unmatched bases: 10. CDR1 is MNHNS and CDR2 is SASEGT in the germline V gene. This CDR3 has 15 amino acids. CDR3 region: CASSGGDSIRQPQHF. The CDR3 DNA reads as TGTGCCAGCAGTGGAGGGGACAGCATTAGGCAGCCCCAGCATTTT.